One and the same sample provided the 8 T cell receptor beta chains below, sequenced in a study of post-analysis software for immune sequencing data. The antigens of these receptors remain unknown. Overall study results and limits: TRBV5-6, TRBV5-1 and TRBV20-1 were among a handful of TRBV segments more frequent in patients than controls.

Each TCR beta cDNA library carried unique molecular identifiers. One entry per CDR3 protein, called by TCRdb with MiXCR from the PCR reads. Here the sample spans approximately 660,000 distinct CDR3 sequences, around 64% being singletons. Sequencing input: blood. The receptors come from a girl aged 2-10 years with multiple sclerosis.

The chain employs TRBV7-2 and TRBJ1-5, with D possibly TRBD1 on 5 matching bases. The germline V gene encodes CDR1 SGHTA and CDR2 FQGNSA. Trimming cost V 3 bases and J 2 bases, with 11 bases left between them. The CDR3 runs 15 residues. CDR3 in amino acids: CASSLGGIRNQPQHF. The CDR3 DNA reads as TGTGCCAGCAGCTTGGGGGGGATTCGCAATCAGCCCCAGCATTTT.

This rearrangement joins TRBV20-1 to TRBJ2-5; no definite D call. Trimming took 0 bases from V and 5 from J, leaving 10 bases between them. This CDR3 region has 13 residues. Germline CDR1 is DFQATT and CDR2 is SNEGSKA (reference sequence). CDR3 in amino acids: CSARESNSETQYF. The DNA of the CDR3 is TGCAGTGCTAGAGAGAGTAACAGCGAGACCCAGTACTTC.

The chain recombines TRBV7-9 with TRBJ2-7, with D perhaps TRBD1 (6 bases). The J call could be wrong; TRBJ2-5 is a better fit for the DNA end. The CDR3 length is 14 residues. Germline lookup yields CDR1 SEHNR and CDR2 FQNEAQ (reference sequence). CDR3 sequence (DNA): TGTGCCAGCAGCTTTCCGACAGGCGGGGAGACCCAGTACTTC. Translated: CASSFPTGGETQYF.

The J gene is TRBJ2-1, the V gene TRBV7-3; 9 bases line up with TRBD1. CDR1 and CDR2 (germline): SGHTA, FQGTGA. The CDR3 has 15 amino acids. The junction had 3 bases not matched to a gene; V was cut back by 1 base and J by 5 bases. The CDR3 bases are TGTGCCAGCAGCTTAAACGGACAGGGGAACAATGAGCAGTTCTTC. Its translation: CASSLNGQGNNEQFF.

The chain couples TRBV20-1 to TRBJ2-5, with D hard to call. Trimming left V 7 bases short and J 3 bases short, with 3 bases between. Germline V gene lookup returns CDR1 DFQATT and CDR2 SNEGSKA (reference sequence). There are 9 residues in the CDR3. This CDR3 is CSDKETQYF. CDR3 bases: TGCAGTGACAAAGAGACCCAGTACTTC.

This clonotype was seen only a few times. V usage is TRBV6-6 and J usage is TRBJ2-7; 8 bases fit TRBD2. V dropped 0 bases and J dropped 12; count of bases not matched to a gene: 7. The CDR3 covers 13 residues. The germline gives CDR1 MNHNY, CDR2 SVGAGI (reference sequence). The CDR3 coding sequence is TGTGCCAGCAGTTACTCGGATAGCGGGAAGGCGTACTTC. Amino acids: CASSYSDSGKAYF.

A note on this clonotype: At one of its ends the junction is not consistent with the germline gene, which may arise from a read error. The genes are TRBV7-6 and TRBJ2-1; 9 bases align to TRBD1. The CDR3 has 15 amino acids. The germline gives CDR1 SGHVS, CDR2 FNYEAQ. CDR3 nucleotide sequence: TGTGCCAGCAGCGCCGCCGGGACAGGGCACAACGAGCAGTTCTTC. Amino acids: CASSAAGTGHNEQFF.

Remarks on this clonotype: The CDR3 does not close with the conserved phenylalanine or tryptophan, likely indicating a read error. This rearrangement joins TRBV5-1 to TRBJ2-4, with TRBD1 identical over 9 bases. The J call may be mistaken, given a closer DNA end match to TRBJ2-7. CDR1 is SGHRS and CDR2 is YFSETQ in the germline V gene. The CDR3 spans 15 residues. CDR3 region: CASSFTQGAGNEQYS. The CDR3 nucleotides are TGCGCCAGCAGTTTTACACAGGGGGCGGGGAACGAGCAGTACTCC.